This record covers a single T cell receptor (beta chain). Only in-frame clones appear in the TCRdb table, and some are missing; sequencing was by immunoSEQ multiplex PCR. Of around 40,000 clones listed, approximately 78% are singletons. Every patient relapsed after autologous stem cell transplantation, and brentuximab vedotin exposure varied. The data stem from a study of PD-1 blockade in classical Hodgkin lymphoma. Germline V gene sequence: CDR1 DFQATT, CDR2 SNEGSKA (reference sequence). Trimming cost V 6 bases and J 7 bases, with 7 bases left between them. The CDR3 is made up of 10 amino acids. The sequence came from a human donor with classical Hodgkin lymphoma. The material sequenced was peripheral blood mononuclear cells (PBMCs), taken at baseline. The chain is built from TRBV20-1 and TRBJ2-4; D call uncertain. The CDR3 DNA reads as TGCAGTGCATACATGAACATTCAGTACTTC. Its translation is CSAYMNIQYF.